This TCR beta chain originates from a study of blood T cell repertoires in COVID-19. As originally analysed: The authors estimated nucleated cell counts from reference gene primer amplification. Clones were read by immunoSEQ multiplex PCR, and TCRdb kept only the in-frame ones, dropping some. The V and J calls and clone size were taken over from that table, and D and trimming were inferred from the DNA. Of about 280,000 clones listed, about 91% are singletons. This CDR3 is 9 amino acids long. V lost 7 bases and J lost 9, with 4 bases in between. The germline gives CDR1 MRHNA, CDR2 SNTAGT. Participants' reported clinical history set cohort assignment. A PCR-confirmed or clinician-diagnosed COVID-19 case had contacted exposed participants within 2 weeks of entry.

This TCR was sampled from a man aged 40-49 years who had been exposed to COVID-19. The chain links TRBV6-4 to TRBJ2-1, with D unclear. The material sequenced was PBMCs or T cells enriched from blood (not recorded which). CDR3 loop: CASTFEQFF. The CDR3 DNA reads TGTGCCAGCACCTTTGAGCAGTTCTTC.